A selection of T cell receptor beta chains follows, all from one sample in a study of blood T cell repertoires in COVID-19. Produced via immunoSEQ multiplex PCR; TCRdb's table is partial and in-frame only. The table has 150,000 to 200,000 clones, around 94% seen once. Sequencing was performed on peripheral blood. The source is a man younger than 40 with COVID-19, enrolled during active disease. Both conserved end residues are trimmed from each CDR3.

>TRBV5-4|TRBJ1-1
ASSFPGTRDAGAAF
>TRBV2|TRBJ2-3
ASSEVPSGGQY
>TRBV6-5|TRBJ1-5
ASTQEASNQPQH
>TRBV5-3|TRBJ1-1
ARSLLSGSTEAF
>TRBV6-5|TRBJ2-3
ASSLTEDTQY
>TRBV5-1|TRBJ2-1
ASSQKLAYNEQF
>TRBV14|TRBJ2-6
ASSQNRAGANVLT
>TRBV6-6|TRBJ1-1
ASSYSILGANTEAF
>TRBV7-9|TRBJ1-5
ASSPDRVQPQH
>TRBV6-2/TRBV6-3|TRBJ2-4
ASSYRQVAKNIQY
>TRBV6-1|TRBJ1-1
ASSEGAGNTEAF
>TRBV6-1|TRBJ2-5
ASSESNREETQY
>TRBV5-6|TRBJ1-4
ASSLEGTGSEKLF
>TRBV19|TRBJ1-5
ASSTSLNQPQH
>TRBV6-6|TRBJ1-2
ASSRDREVGGYT
>TRBV3-1/TRBV3-2|TRBJ1-2
ASSQDIARGFVYGYT
>TRBV27|TRBJ2-6
ASTWTFSSGANVLT
>TRBV6-6|TRBJ1-2
ASSYPGQKMNYGYT
>TRBV5-1|TRBJ1-1
ASSFTGMNTEAF
>TRBV27|TRBJ1-2
ASRNLRDRVFYGYT
>TRBV29-1|TRBJ2-3
SGTPLAGDTQY
>TRBV6-5|TRBJ1-2
ASSRVGLYGYT
>TRBV19|TRBJ2-1
ASGTGAEF
>TRBV5-1|TRBJ2-6
ASSSGQGAPGANVLT
>TRBV12-3/TRBV12-4|TRBJ1-4
ASSPSARGKLF
>TRBV5-1|TRBJ1-1
ASSLEGLRTEAF
>TRBV2|TRBJ1-2
ASSGPPGQDGGYT
>TRBV4-1|TRBJ2-1
ASSQDNRGQVEQF
>TRBV7-9|TRBJ2-5
ASTRTGPQETQY
>TRBV7-9|TRBJ1-1
ASSLGDMNTEAF
>TRBV5-4|TRBJ1-2
ASSLEGTRGHGYT
>TRBV6-5|TRBJ2-2
ASSYSTVAGELF
>TRBV5-1|TRBJ1-1
ASSWSGTGNTEAF
>TRBV3-1/TRBV3-2|TRBJ1-4
ASSPPGQGVIINEKLF
>TRBV7-2|TRBJ2-1
ASSPSIGTPVNEQF
>TRBV5-1|TRBJ1-1
ASSTETGAGTEAF
>TRBV12-3/TRBV12-4|TRBJ2-5
ASSSQGQETQY
>TRBV4-1|TRBJ1-2
ASSQDPGAQLGYT
>TRBV5-1|TRBJ2-5
ASSPPSGEAGETQY
>TRBV19|TRBJ1-2
ASSISDYGYT
>TRBV9|TRBJ1-1
ASSATGDGDTEAF
>TRBV3-1/TRBV3-2|TRBJ1-2
ASSPHKPGVPNYGYT